The subject of this entry is one T cell receptor (beta chain). The data originate from a study of Tregs in tolerant kidney transplant recipients. Libraries were prepared by immunoSEQ multiplex PCR; TCRdb keeps only in-frame clonotypes and omits some of them. The table has about 68,000 clones, 84% seen once. Germline V gene data show CDR1 as SGHTA and CDR2 as FQGNSA. The CDR3 spans 15 residues. The TCR comes from a human donor in good health. Sequencing was carried out using CD4+ T cells from blood. The chain combines TRBV7-2 with TRBJ2-5; the D gene could be TRBD1 or TRBD2 (5 bases each). Gene TRBJ2-7 matches the end of the DNA better, so the J call may be wrong. The CDR3 is CASSLRSGPTNEQYF. Written as DNA, the CDR3 is TGTGCCAGCAGCTTAAGATCGGGACCCACCAACGAGCAGTACTTC.